The 29 T cell receptor beta chains below were found in one sample sequenced in a study of cytomegalovirus exposure and HLA in healthy donors. The study ran its PCR with 60 Vbeta and 13 Jbeta primers. TCRdb's table, derived via immunoSEQ multiplex PCR, lists solely in-frame clones and lacks some. The table records about 140,000 clones, 64% of them present only once. The sequenced material came from PBMCs. The receptors stem from a woman aged 40-49 years in good health and CMV-seronegative.

This clone appeared a single time. The rearrangement joins TRBV27 to TRBJ1-1, with a weak D call TRBD1 (5 bases). Germline lookup yields CDR1 MNHEY and CDR2 SMNVEV (reference sequence). V was trimmed by 3 bases and J by 5 bases, leaving 13 bases between them. CDR3 length: 14 residues. The CDR3 loop is CASSLAGEGTEAFF. CDR3 coding DNA: TGTGCCAGCAGTTTGGCGGGGGAAGGGACTGAAGCTTTCTTT.

The gene calls are TRBV6-5 and TRBJ2-2; the D gene is possibly TRBD1 (6 bases). Between the trimmed V and J ends, which lost 6 bases and 1 base, there was a span of 12 bases. This CDR3 region has 15 residues. Germline-derived CDR1 and CDR2 are MNHEY and SVGAGI. The CDR3 DNA follows: TGTGCCAGCAGGACACCGGGACAGAACACCGGGGAGCTGTTTTTT. Protein product: CASRTPGQNTGELFF.

This clone was seen only a few times. A much larger clonotype is one base distant, so this may be a read error. V is TRBV7-9 and J is TRBJ1-2; D perhaps matches TRBD1 (6 bases). The germline V gene has CDR1 SEHNR and CDR2 FQNEAQ (reference sequence). The CDR3 spans 16 residues. CDR3 nucleotide sequence: TGTTCCAGCAGCTTACCCCGGGACAACCCCGGAGATGGCTACACCTTC. This sequence encodes CSSSLPRDNPGDGYTF.

The chain couples TRBV9 to TRBJ2-6, with D possibly being TRBD1 (6 bases). Germline lookup yields CDR1 SGDLS and CDR2 YYNGEE. The CDR3 loop spans 15 amino acids. Trimming removed 3 bases from V and 4 bases from J, with 11 bases in between. CDR3 protein: CASSAQGLGANVLTF. The DNA of the CDR3 is TGTGCCAGCAGCGCACAGGGCCTCGGGGCCAACGTCCTGACTTTC.

The sample holds a few counts of this clone. The chain uses TRBV28 and TRBJ1-5; D call uncertain. The germline gives CDR1 MDHEN, CDR2 SYDVKM. The V gene lost 3 bases and the J gene lost 2 bases, with 14 bases spanning the gap. The CDR3 runs to 16 residues. CDR3 sequence (DNA): TGTGCCAGCAGTTTGAAAAGGAGTCGGGGCAATCAGCCCCAGCATTTT. Translating it yields CASSLKRSRGNQPQHF.

V and J are TRBV30 and TRBJ1-5; D is possibly TRBD1 (5 bases). CDR1 is GTSNPN, CDR2 SVGIG, per germline (reference sequence). V lost 3 bases, J lost 1 base, and 10 bases lay in between. The CDR3 extends over 14 amino acids. The CDR3 here is CAWSRAISNQPQHF. In DNA form, the CDR3 reads TGTGCCTGGAGCAGGGCGATAAGCAATCAGCCCCAGCATTTT.

The gene calls are TRBV7-9 and TRBJ1-3; 9 bases line up with TRBD1. J gave up 0 bases and V 4 bases, and 7 bases lay outside the gene matches. The germline V gene encodes CDR1 SEHNR and CDR2 FQNEAQ (reference sequence). The CDR3 length is 17 residues. For the CDR3, the DNA is TGTGCCAGCAGCTCCTGGACAGGGGTCCGCTCTGGAAACACCATATATTTT. It encodes CASSSWTGVRSGNTIYF.

The V gene is TRBV7-2, the J gene TRBJ1-1; 9 bases agree with TRBD1. V shed 4 bases and J 0 bases; nucleotides not matched to a gene: 6. This CDR3 spans 16 amino acids. The germline V gene has CDR1 SGHTA and CDR2 FQGNSA. CDR3 sequence: CASSSGTGWVNTEAFF. The DNA for the CDR3 is TGTGCCAGCAGCTCCGGGACAGGGTGGGTGAACACTGAAGCTTTCTTT.

This rearrangement joins TRBV5-1 to TRBJ2-7; TRBD2 matches at 12 bases. The CDR3 totals 16 residues. V dropped 4 bases and J dropped 1; count of bases not matched to a gene: 6. Germline CDR1 SGHRS, CDR2 YFSETQ. The CDR3 DNA follows: TGCGCCAGCAGCAAGCCGGGACTAGCGGGTTCCTACGAGCAGTACTTC. It is translated as CASSKPGLAGSYEQYF.

In this sample, this clone turned up a few times. The chain is built from TRBV7-6 and TRBJ2-3; 8 bases match TRBD2. The V gene end was trimmed by 3 bases and the J gene end by 3 bases; junction bases not matched to a gene: 20. The CDR3 covers 20 residues. Germline CDR1 SGHVS, CDR2 FNYEAQ. CDR3 nucleotides: TGTGCCAGCAGCTTTAATCCCAGCGGGGGTCGGGCAGGTTTGACAGATACGCAGTATTTT. Amino acid sequence: CASSFNPSGGRAGLTDTQYF.

The J gene is TRBJ2-4, the V gene TRBV23-1; TRBD1 aligns across 10 bases. TRBV23-1 is designated an ORF whose function remains uncertain. V gave up 8 bases and J gave up 4 bases; unmatched junction bases: 2. There are 13 residues in the CDR3. In nucleotides, the CDR3 is TGCGCCAGCGACAGGGGGCCAAAAAACATTCAGTACTTC. It is translated as CASDRGPKNIQYF.

The J gene is TRBJ2-2, the V gene TRBV6-1, with TRBD1 identical over 7 bases. The CDR3 loop spans 15 amino acids. Germline V gene lookup returns CDR1 MNHNS and CDR2 SASEGT. With V trimmed by 3 bases and J by 2 bases, 3 bases remained unmatched. CDR3 DNA: TGTGCCAGCAGTGACGACAGGGCTAACACCGGGGAGCTGTTTTTT. Its translation is CASSDDRANTGELFF.

V usage is TRBV19 and J usage is TRBJ2-5; TRBD1 aligns across 8 bases. This CDR3 comprises 16 residues. V lost 5 bases to trimming and J lost 2 bases; unmatched junction nucleotides: 10. Per the germline V gene, CDR1 is LNHDA and CDR2 is SQIVND (reference sequence). The CDR3 DNA follows: TGTGCCAGTAGTTCCCTCCGAAACAGGGGGCAAGAGACCCAGTACTTC. Its translation: CASSSLRNRGQETQYF.

The chain carries TRBV10-2 and TRBJ2-1; no clear D gene. Trimming stripped 0 bases from V and 7 bases from J, with 7 bases between. The CDR3 length is 13 residues. Germline CDR1 is WSHSY and CDR2 is SAAADI. The DNA of the CDR3 is TGCGCCAGCAGTGAGTCACTTGTAAATGAGCAGTTCTTC. Protein product: CASSESLVNEQFF.

This clone has just one count. In DNA form, the CDR3 reads TGTGCCAGCAGCTCCCAGGGCGTCACTGAAGCTTTCTTT. Translation gives CASSSQGVTEAFF. The V call is TRBV7-2, the J call TRBJ1-1; maybe TRBD1 (5 bases). V was cut by 4 bases and J by 4 bases, with 10 bases left in between. Germline V gives CDR1 SGHTA, CDR2 FQGNSA. This CDR3 region has 13 residues.

This clone has more than one count but fewer than ten. The chain has TRBV6-1 and TRBJ1-4; a possible D gene is TRBD1 (5 bases). The CDR3 is 14 amino acids. Looked up from germline, CDR1 is MNHNS and CDR2 is SASEGT. V was pared by 5 bases and J by 2 bases, with 9 bases between. The CDR3 DNA reads as TGTGCCAGCAGTCAGGGTGACACTAATGAAAAACTGTTTTTT. Translating it yields CASSQGDTNEKLFF.

This rearrangement joins TRBV13 to TRBJ1-6, with 8 nucleotides matching TRBD1. Germline CDR1 and CDR2: PRHDT and FYEKMQ (reference sequence). V was pared by 4 bases and J by 4 bases, with 9 bases of the junction left unmatched. The CDR3 has 17 residues. The CDR3 bases are TGTGCCAGCAGCTCGCGTCAGGGGGCAGGGTATAATTCACCCCTCCACTTT. Encoded protein: CASSSRQGAGYNSPLHF.

This clone has only a few counts. The genes are TRBV30 and TRBJ1-1; D gene ambiguous. The CDR3 is 13 amino acids. V shed 2 bases and J shed 4 bases, with 11 bases lying between them. CDR1 GTSNPN and CDR2 SVGIG come from the germline V gene (reference sequence). CDR3 sequence reads: CAWSLQVITEAFF. CDR3 in DNA: TGTGCCTGGAGTCTCCAGGTAATCACTGAAGCTTTCTTT.

The chain has TRBV5-1 and TRBJ2-3, with no clear D. Germline V gene data show CDR1 as SGHRS and CDR2 as YFSETQ. The CDR3 is 14 amino acids. The V gene lost 4 bases and the J gene lost 1 base, with 10 bases spanning the gap. DNA of the CDR3: TGCGCCAGCAGCGCGGTAGAGGGCACAGATACGCAGTATTTT. This translates into CASSAVEGTDTQYF.

V usage is TRBV4-1 and J usage is TRBJ2-7; the D gene is possibly TRBD1 (5 bases). Deletions cut 3 bases from V and 5 bases from J, with 14 bases between. The CDR3 length is 14 residues. Germline loops: CDR1 MGHRA, CDR2 YSYEKL. The CDR3: CASSHYIWGDEQYF. The CDR3 DNA is TGCGCCAGCAGCCATTACATCTGGGGCGACGAGCAGTACTTC.

This clone has a handful of counts. V usage is TRBV5-1 and J usage is TRBJ1-1; 8 bases line up with TRBD1. There are 16 residues in the CDR3. The V segment lost 4 bases and the J segment 1 base; nucleotides outside the gene matches: 9. The germline V gene has CDR1 SGHRS and CDR2 YFSETQ. This CDR3 is CASSQPYRGKNTEAFF. The CDR3 bases are TGCGCCAGCAGCCAGCCTTACAGGGGGAAGAACACTGAAGCTTTCTTT.

This clone was seen once. The genes are TRBV4-3 and TRBJ1-2; 7 bases agree with TRBD1. Unmatched junction bases numbered 6, after V lost 0 bases and J lost 5 bases. The germline CDR1 and CDR2 sequences are LGHNA and YSLEER. The CDR3 contains 15 residues. The CDR3 DNA reads TGCGCCAGCAGCCAAGAAACAGGGGCCCATTATGGCTACACCTTC. It translates to CASSQETGAHYGYTF.

The V call is TRBV2, the J call TRBJ2-5; maybe TRBD1 (5 bases). From germline, CDR1 is SNHLY and CDR2 FYNNEI. The CDR3 consists of 15 residues. The ends were cut back, 2 bases at V and 5 bases at J, with 15 bases in the middle. In DNA, the CDR3 is TGTGCCAGCAGTGAATTCACCCTTAAGGGGGAGACCCAGTACTTC. It specifies CASSEFTLKGETQYF.

This clone was recorded a few times. Other nucleotide sequences in the sample specify the same CDR3. The CDR3 DNA follows: TGTGCCAGCAGCTTAGCCGGAGGGAGAAACATTCAGTACTTC. It codes for CASSLAGGRNIQYF. The V gene is TRBV7-3, the J gene TRBJ2-4, with D perhaps matching TRBD2 (6 bases). CDR1 SGHTA and CDR2 FQGTGA come from the germline V gene. Trimming stripped 2 bases from V and 6 bases from J, with 11 bases between. The CDR3 contains 14 residues.

The chain is built from TRBV28 and TRBJ1-4, with 9 positions matching TRBD1. The CDR3 runs to 14 residues. Per germline, CDR1 MDHEN and CDR2 SYDVKM. V lost 8 bases and J lost 4; bases outside the gene matches: 5. The DNA for the CDR3 is TGTGCCAGCGCGCCGGGACAGGGTAATGAAAAACTGTTTTTT. Encoded protein: CASAPGQGNEKLFF. Full variable domain (remainder filled in from reference TRBV28 and TRBJ1-4): DVKVTQSSRYLVKRTGEKVFLECVQDMDHENMFWYRQDPGLGLRLIYFSYDVKMKEKGDIPEGYSVSREKKERFSLILESASTNQTSMYLCASAPGQGNEKLFFGSGTQLSVL.

The CDR3: CASSLQQVEDGYTF. The DNA for the CDR3 is TGCGCCAGCAGCTTGCAACAGGTCGAAGATGGCTACACCTTC. The rearrangement uses TRBV5-1 and TRBJ1-2; possible D gene TRBD1, 5 bases. Per the germline V gene, CDR1 is SGHRS and CDR2 is YFSETQ. This CDR3 is built from 14 residues. Trimming took 1 base from V and 6 from J, leaving 13 bases between them.

This clone was counted a single time. This sequence joins TRBV19 and TRBJ1-4; TRBD1 matches 7 bases. Germline CDR1 LNHDA, CDR2 SQIVND (reference sequence). The CDR3 length is 14 residues. Unmatched junction bases numbered 6, after V lost 6 bases and J lost 5 bases. This chain's CDR3 is CASREGQNNEKLFF. As DNA, the CDR3 is TGTGCCAGTAGAGAGGGACAGAACAATGAAAAACTGTTTTTT.

The V call is TRBV7-3, the J call TRBJ2-3; tentatively, D is TRBD2 (6 bases). The CDR3 extends over 16 amino acids. Germline CDR1 is SGHTA and CDR2 is FQGTGA. Trimming took off 1 base at V and 6 bases at J, with 17 bases between the two ends. CDR3 in amino acids: CASSLSSSGAGDTQYF. CDR3 coding DNA: TGTGCCAGCAGCTTAAGTAGCTCCGGGGCGGGGGATACGCAGTATTTT.

J is TRBJ1-1 and V is TRBV4-2; a possible D gene is TRBD1 (5 bases). Trimming took 2 bases from V and 4 from J, leaving 8 bases between them. The CDR3 is 13 amino acids. CDR1 is LGHNA, CDR2 YNFKEQ, per germline. The CDR3: CASSQRDFTEAFF. In DNA, the CDR3 is TGTGCCAGCAGCCAAAGGGACTTCACTGAAGCTTTCTTT.